This T cell receptor (beta chain) appears in the sequencing data of a study of OX40 agonist ivuxolimab in advanced cancers. Across the whole study: The drug used for patients, ivuxolimab, was an agonistic anti-OX40 (CD134) antibody.

Here immunoSEQ multiplex PCR was the method, and the copy in TCRdb shows in-frame clones only, minus some. Here the sample spans fewer than 90,000 clones, roughly nine tenths being singletons. Study conclusions and caveats: On average, a greater number of expanded clones characterised CD8+ T cells relative to CD4+. By week 6 at 0.1 to 3.0 mg/kg, blood CD4+ and CD8+ T cells had expanded clonally.

Note on this clone: Its antigen is currently unknown.

Autoimmune disease history or systemic immunosuppression led to patients being barred. The source was CD4+ or CD8+ T cells sorted from blood, collected in a trial of the OX40 agonist ivuxolimab. This clonotype was obtained from an adult with an advanced solid tumor such as melanoma, head and neck, liver or kidney cancer.

CDR3 amino acids: CASSPDREAMSEQFF. Written as DNA, the CDR3 is TGTGCCAGCAGCCCCGACAGGGAGGCTATGAGTGAGCAGTTCTTC. The genes are TRBV7-3 and TRBJ2-1, with D perhaps matching TRBD1 (7 bases). V lost 5 bases, J lost 9 bases, and 20 bases lay in between. This CDR3 is 15 amino acids long. Looked up from germline, CDR1 is SGHTA and CDR2 is FQGTGA. Looking up the rest from reference TRBV7-3 and TRBJ2-1 gives the full variable domain: GAGVSQTPSNKVTEKGKYVELRCDPISGHTALYWYRQSLGQGPEFLIYFQGTGAADDSGLPNDRFFAVRPEGSVSTLKIQRTERGDSAVYLCASSPDREAMSEQFFGPGTRLTVL.